One and the same sample provided the 29 T cell receptor beta chains below, sequenced in a study of early T cells in non-severe SARS-CoV-2 infection. TCRdb analysed the 5' RACE reads with MiXCR anew, one entry per CDR3 protein. The top ten hold around 1.3% of the sample, which has over 95,000 distinct CDR3 sequences, 15% to 20% seen once. Sequenced sample: whole blood. The receptors were gathered from an adult who was a healthcare worker with PCR-confirmed SARS-CoV-2 infection or an uninfected control (not recorded which).

The chain links TRBV7-2 to TRBJ1-6; no clear D. The CDR3 loop spans 14 amino acids. Looked up from germline, CDR1 is SGHTA and CDR2 is FQGNSA. The V and J ends lost 5 bases and 6 bases respectively, with 11 bases between them. The CDR3 nucleotides read TGTGCCAGCAGCGCCCAGGCCCTTAATTCACCCCTCCACTTT. This codes for CASSAQALNSPLHF. Filled out from reference TRBV7-2 and TRBJ1-6, the complete variable domain reads GAGVSQSPSNKVTEKGKDVELRCDPISGHTALYWYRQSLGQGLEFLIYFQGNSAPDKSGLPSDRFSAERTGGSVSTLTIQRTQQEDSAVYLCASSAQALNSPLHFGNGTRLTVT.

The chain couples TRBV7-8 to TRBJ1-1; 8 bases line up with TRBD1. Trimming at V came to 5 bases and at J to 2 bases, leaving 7 bases not matched to a gene. This CDR3 is 15 amino acids long. From germline, CDR1 is SGHVS and CDR2 FQNEAQ. CDR3 sequence reads: CASSRNPGGNTEAFF. CDR3 DNA: TGTGCCAGCAGCCGAAATCCAGGGGGCAACACTGAAGCTTTCTTT.

Comments on this clonotype: At one of its ends the junction is not consistent with the germline gene, which may arise from a read error. V gene TRBV7-2 combines with J gene TRBJ2-5, with D possibly matching TRBD2 (5 bases). Looked up from germline, CDR1 is SGHTA and CDR2 is FQGNSA. The CDR3 runs to 14 residues. The CDR3 coding sequence is TGTGCCAGCAGCTGGCCCGGGGTTTGGGAGAACCAGTACTTC. Its translation: CASSWPGVWENQYF.

A few counts support this clonotype. The gene calls are TRBV7-8 and TRBJ2-1; 9 bases match TRBD1. Per the germline V gene, CDR1 is SGHVS and CDR2 is FQNEAQ. The CDR3 covers 16 residues. V trimming: 0 bases; J trimming: 10 bases; junction bases outside the gene matches: 10. In DNA, the CDR3 is TGTGCCAGCAGCTTAGCACAGGGGGCCACTCACCGGGAGCAGTTCTTC. As protein: CASSLAQGATHREQFF.

This clonotype was counted between two and nine times. The chain is built from TRBV29-1 and TRBJ2-5, with 7 bases matching TRBD2. Per germline, CDR1 SQVTM and CDR2 ANQGSEA. The CDR3 is 15 residues long. Trimming at V came to 0 bases and at J to 5 bases, leaving 9 bases not matched to a gene. CDR3 region: CSVEDEGLGVETQYF. The CDR3 DNA is TGCAGCGTTGAAGACGAAGGACTAGGGGTGGAGACCCAGTACTTC.

This clonotype was counted many times. This chain links TRBV28 with TRBJ1-5; D perhaps matches TRBD1 (5 bases). Germline V gene lookup returns CDR1 MDHEN and CDR2 SYDVKM. This CDR3 spans 12 amino acids. V was shortened by 6 bases and J by 7 bases, with 10 bases between the two germline ends. The CDR3 DNA sequence: TGTGCCAGCAGACCAGGGTTGCAGCCCCAGCATTTT. Amino acids: CASRPGLQPQHF.

This clonotype has a count of ten or more. This chain links TRBV7-9 with TRBJ2-3; no definite D call. The length of the CDR3 is 14 residues. The V gene's germline CDR1 is SEHNR and CDR2 FQNEAQ (reference sequence). V was pared by 2 bases and J by 0 bases, with 6 bases between. The CDR3 region is CASSLIASTDTQYF. In DNA, the CDR3 is TGTGCCAGCAGCTTAATAGCCAGCACAGATACGCAGTATTTT.

Ten or more counts support this clonotype. The chain recombines TRBV29-1 with TRBJ1-2, with D maybe TRBD1 (6 bases). Germline CDR1 SQVTM, CDR2 ANQGSEA. This CDR3 is 15 amino acids long. V lost 3 bases to trimming and J lost 8 bases, with 22 bases between them. In nucleotides, the CDR3 is TGCAGCGTTGACGGTGACTTTGGGGGGCTTGAAGGCTACACCTTC. Protein sequence: CSVDGDFGGLEGYTF.

This clonotype was recorded at least ten times. The V and J genes are TRBV12-5 and TRBJ1-5; D is uncertain. V was pared by 7 bases and J by 0 bases, with 22 bases between. Germline CDR1 reads LGHNT; CDR2 reads FRNRAP. The CDR3 length is 18 residues. The CDR3 sequence is CASAPIFNGVLSNQPQHF. As DNA, the CDR3 is TGTGCTAGTGCCCCCATTTTCAACGGGGTACTTAGCAATCAGCCCCAGCATTTT.

The chain links TRBV14 to TRBJ2-1; 16 nucleotides line up with TRBD2. The CDR3 runs 20 residues. Germline V gene sequence: CDR1 SGHDN, CDR2 FVKESK. V dropped 4 bases and J dropped 0; count of bases not matched to a gene: 9. In DNA form, the CDR3 reads TGTGCCAGCAGCCCCGGGACTAGCGGGGGGGCCCCGAGCTCCTACAATGAGCAGTTCTTC. This codes for CASSPGTSGGAPSSYNEQFF.

This clonotype showed up just a few times. The CDR3 nucleotides read TGTGCCAGCAGCTTAATAGCGGGGAGCACAGATACGCAGTATTTT. It codes for CASSLIAGSTDTQYF. V usage is TRBV7-8 and J usage is TRBJ2-3; TRBD2 matches at 8 bases. In germline, CDR1 is SGHVS, CDR2 FQNEAQ. J was trimmed by 0 bases and V by 2 bases; bases with no gene match: 1. The CDR3 spans 15 residues. Using reference TRBV7-8 and TRBJ2-3 for the parts outside the CDR3, the full variable domain is GAGVSQSPRYKVAKRGQDVALRCDPISGHVSLFWYQQALGQGPEFLTYFQNEAQLDKSGLPSDRFFAERPEGSVSTLKIQRTQQEDSAVYLCASSLIAGSTDTQYFGPGTRLTVL.

This clonotype was detected ten times or more. The V and J genes are TRBV29-1 and TRBJ2-3; unclear D gene. CDR3 length equals 12 residues. Trimming stripped 7 bases from V and 6 bases from J, with 14 bases between. Germline-derived CDR1 and CDR2 are SQVTM and ANQGSEA. CDR3 DNA: TGCAGCGCAACCTACCTCTCGGATACGCAGTATTTT. Translation gives CSATYLSDTQYF.

CDR3 sequence reads: CATSRDDRRGQPQHF. CDR3 sequence (DNA): TGTGCCACCAGCAGAGATGACAGGAGGGGACAGCCCCAGCATTTT. The rearrangement links TRBV15 to TRBJ1-5; D possibly corresponds to TRBD1 (6 bases). CDR1 and CDR2 (germline): LNHNV, YYDKDF (reference sequence). The CDR3 is 15 residues long. V lost 0 bases, J lost 7 bases, and 13 bases lay in between.

This clonotype was counted only a few times. The gene calls are TRBV6-2 or TRBV6-3 and TRBJ1-1; D possibly corresponds to TRBD1 (6 bases). V was trimmed by 5 bases and J by 2 bases, leaving 15 bases between them. The CDR3 extends over 15 amino acids. In germline, CDR1 is MNHEY, CDR2 SVGEGT. CDR3 in amino acids: CASSPRTEKNTEAFF. As DNA, the CDR3 is TGTGCCAGCAGTCCCCGGACAGAAAAAAACACTGAAGCTTTCTTT.

This clonotype has more than one count but fewer than ten. The rearrangement links TRBV18 to TRBJ2-7; the D is unclear. The CDR3 runs 13 residues. V was clipped by 6 bases and J by 3 bases, with 12 bases between them. Germline CDR1 reads KGHSH; CDR2 reads LQKENI. The CDR3 here is CASSQSEHYEQYF. Written as DNA, the CDR3 is TGTGCCAGCTCCCAATCCGAGCACTACGAGCAGTACTTC.

The V gene is TRBV19, the J gene TRBJ1-1, with TRBD1 matching 7 bases. The CDR3 runs 16 residues. With 7 bases clipped from V and 3 bases from J, the junction kept 14 bases outside the gene matches. Germline loops: CDR1 LNHDA, CDR2 SQIVND (reference sequence). The DNA for the CDR3 is TGTGCCAGTACCCATTTCCCGACAGGGAAGCACACTGAAGCTTTCTTT. Translated, it gives CASTHFPTGKHTEAFF.

This clonotype occurred many times. V and J are TRBV5-1 and TRBJ2-1; 9 bases map to TRBD2. The J segment lost 1 base and the V segment lost 4 bases, leaving 3 bases of the junction unmatched. CDR1 and CDR2 from the germline V gene are SGHRS and YFSETQ. The CDR3 sequence is 15 residues long. CDR3 coding DNA: TGCGCCAGCAGCGCTGGACTAGCGTCCTACAATGAGCAGTTCTTC. It specifies CASSAGLASYNEQFF.

This clonotype occurred a few times. The chain joins TRBV29-1 to TRBJ1-2, with 9 positions matching TRBD1. The CDR3 is 14 residues long. J lost 7 bases, V lost 3 bases, and 9 bases had no gene match. Germline-derived CDR1 and CDR2 are SQVTM and ANQGSEA. This chain's CDR3 is CSVETGGEGGGYTF. CDR3 in DNA: TGCAGCGTTGAGACAGGGGGAGAAGGAGGTGGCTACACCTTC.

The chain has TRBV7-2 and TRBJ2-4, with D perhaps matching TRBD2 (7 bases). The V gene's germline CDR1 is SGHTA and CDR2 FQGNSA. V shed 5 bases and J shed 3 bases, with 29 bases lying between them. The CDR3 consists of 20 residues. DNA for the CDR3: TGTGCCAGCAGCCGAACCATATTAATAGGGAGGGGGGAGGACAAAAACATTCAGTACTTC. This codes for CASSRTILIGRGEDKNIQYF.

The V call is TRBV11-2, the J call TRBJ2-5; 7 bases match TRBD2. Germline lookup yields CDR1 SGHAT and CDR2 FQNNGV. The CDR3 consists of 17 residues. V lost 3 bases and J lost 2; bases outside the gene matches: 12. The CDR3 here is CASSLESGTWEQETQYF. The CDR3 DNA is TGTGCCAGCAGCTTGGAAAGCGGGACCTGGGAGCAAGAGACCCAGTACTTC.

This clonotype was observed a few times. This rearrangement joins TRBV4-2 to TRBJ2-7, with 8 bases identical to TRBD2. From germline, CDR1 is LGHNA and CDR2 YNFKEQ. The CDR3 runs to 17 residues. J was trimmed by 7 bases and V by 2 bases; bases with no gene match: 16. The CDR3 region has the DNA TGTGCCAGCAGCCAACGCTACTCGGGACTAGGGGATGAAGAGCAGTACTTC. Translation gives CASSQRYSGLGDEEQYF.

The J gene is TRBJ2-7, the V gene TRBV6-5; D possibly uses TRBD1 or TRBD2 (5 bases each). This CDR3 is 15 amino acids long. CDR1 MNHEY and CDR2 SVGAGI come from the germline V gene. Trimming removed 0 bases at V and 3 bases at J, with 12 bases between. The CDR3: CASSYSGTGSYEQYF. In DNA form, the CDR3 reads TGTGCCAGCAGTTACTCCGGGACGGGGAGCTACGAGCAGTACTTC.

The chain recombines TRBV20-1 with TRBJ2-7; 7 bases map to TRBD2. V gave up 3 bases and J gave up 3 bases; unmatched junction bases: 5. Looked up from germline, CDR1 is DFQATT and CDR2 is SNEGSKA (reference sequence). The CDR3 runs 13 residues. CDR3 region: CSASKRGHYEQYF. The CDR3 DNA sequence: TGCAGTGCTAGTAAGCGGGGCCACTACGAGCAGTACTTC.

This clonotype was detected a few times. V and J are TRBV10-1 and TRBJ1-1; D perhaps matches TRBD1 (5 bases). This CDR3 spans 16 amino acids. Trimming cost V 2 bases and J 2 bases, with 15 bases left between them. Germline CDR1 and CDR2: WNHNN and SYGVQD (reference sequence). The CDR3 loop is CASSERDAKGNTEAFF. In DNA, the CDR3 is TGCGCCAGCAGTGAGAGGGACGCAAAGGGCAACACTGAAGCTTTCTTT.

The sample holds a few counts of this clonotype. This chain links TRBV29-1 with TRBJ2-7, with 9 bases fitting TRBD2. V was clipped by 5 bases and J by 0 bases; unmatched bases: 2. CDR3 length: 13 residues. Looked up from germline, CDR1 is SQVTM and CDR2 is ANQGSEA. DNA of the CDR3: TGCAGCGTTTTTAGCGGGAGCTCCTACGAGCAGTACTTC. This sequence encodes CSVFSGSSYEQYF.

The rearrangement joins TRBV10-3 to TRBJ2-7; the D is unclear. Germline lookup yields CDR1 ENHRY and CDR2 SYGVKD. The CDR3 contains 13 residues. The V end was cut by 6 bases, the J end by 2 bases, with 11 bases between. Here the CDR3 DNA reads TGTGCCATCAGGGGCGTGGAAACCTACGAGCAGTACTTC. Protein sequence: CAIRGVETYEQYF.

This clonotype was detected only a few times. One junction end does not reproduce the germline sequence, and a read error may be involved. This chain links TRBV6-5 with TRBJ2-6; D may be TRBD1 or TRBD2 (5 bases each). Germline V gene data show CDR1 as MNHEY and CDR2 as SVGAGI. The CDR3 contains 14 residues. CDR3 sequence (DNA): TGTGCCAGCAGTTATCAGTACGGGGCCAACGTCCTGATTTTC. Translation gives CASSYQYGANVLIF.

This chain connects TRBV6-1 to TRBJ1-2; D gene unclear. The CDR3 sequence is 15 residues long. CDR1 and CDR2 from the germline V gene are MNHNS and SASEGT. Between the trimmed V and J ends, which lost 1 base and 4 bases, there was a span of 13 bases. The CDR3 nucleotides are TGTGCCAGCAGTGAAGACGCCATCTTTACCTATGGCTACACCTTC. Its protein is CASSEDAIFTYGYTF.

In this sample, this clonotype turned up a few times. The chain has TRBV29-1 and TRBJ2-5; no firm D call. Trimming cost V 6 bases and J 5 bases, with 13 bases left between them. Germline assignment: CDR1 SQVTM and CDR2 ANQGSEA. This CDR3 has 12 amino acids. CDR3 loop: CSVERTAETQYF. DNA for the CDR3: TGCAGCGTCGAGAGGACGGCGGAGACCCAGTACTTC. The full variable domain, with the rest looked up from reference TRBV29-1 and TRBJ2-5, is SAVISQKPSRDICQRGTSLTIQCQVDSQVTMMFWYRQQPGQSLTLIATANQGSEATYESGFVIDKFPISRPNLTFSTLTVSNMSPEDSSIYLCSVERTAETQYFGPGTRLLVL.